Listed below are T cell receptor beta chains from one sample, sequenced in a study of shared clonotypes between healthy human individuals. Method: immunoSEQ multiplex PCR; TCRdb's copy keeps in-frame clones and lacks some. This table holds about 320,000 clones, around 87% found once. Sequenced: memory CD8+ T cells sorted from blood. Receptor source: a man younger than 35 in good health. Both conserved end residues are part of each CDR3. D genes are given only for firm matches. Size values are once, few and many counts, or a class for expanded clones, and some rows have none.

size	J	D	V	CDR3	DNA
-	TRBJ2-3	-	TRBV4-3	CASSQDSAQSGTDTQYF	TGCGCCAGCAGCCAAGATTCCGCGCAGTCGGGCACAGATACGCAGTATTTT
-	TRBJ2-7	TRBD1	TRBV15	CATSLGQGIDEQYF	TGTGCCACCAGCCTGGGACAGGGCATCGACGAGCAGTACTTC
few	TRBJ2-5	TRBD2	TRBV5-1	CASSRSGRARQETQYF	TGCGCCAGCAGCCGTAGCGGGAGGGCCCGGCAAGAGACCCAGTACTTC
-	TRBJ2-7	TRBD2	TRBV11-2	CASSLGPLAGIDEQYF	TGTGCCAGCAGCTTAGGTCCACTAGCGGGAATTGACGAGCAGTACTTC
-	TRBJ2-1	TRBD2	TRBV5-6	CASSWTSDYNEQFF	TGTGCCAGCAGCTGGACTAGCGACTACAATGAGCAGTTCTTC
-	TRBJ2-2	TRBD1	TRBV15	CATRYDRGPGELFF	TGTGCCACCAGATATGACAGGGGGCCCGGGGAGCTGTTTTTT
-	TRBJ1-2	-	TRBV5-8	CASSSRTATFNYGYTF	TGTGCCAGCAGCTCCAGGACGGCGACCTTTAACTATGGCTACACCTTC
-	TRBJ2-3	TRBD2	TRBV27	CASSFRLAGAPRAQYF	TGTGCCAGCAGTTTCCGACTAGCGGGGGCTCCTAGGGCGCAGTATTTT
-	TRBJ2-5	-	TRBV7-7	CASSLGAGSIETQYF	TGTGCTAGCAGCTTAGGGGCCGGGTCCATAGAGACCCAGTACTTC
once	TRBJ2-7	-	TRBV10-3	CAISEPTAVRPPVVDEQYF	TGTGCCATCAGTGAGCCGACCGCGGTGAGACCCCCAGTAGTAGACGAGCAGTACTTC
-	TRBJ2-1	TRBD1	TRBV6-5	CASSYSSGTGSNEQFF	TGTGCCAGCAGTTACTCGAGTGGGACAGGGTCCAATGAGCAGTTCTTC
-	TRBJ2-1	TRBD2	TRBV2	CARRREGPGNEQFF	TGTGCCAGACGGCGGGAGGGCCCCGGCAATGAGCAGTTCTTC
-	TRBJ2-2	-	TRBV7-9	CASSLHGELFF	TGTGCCAGCAGTCTTCACGGGGAGCTGTTTTTT
-	TRBJ1-6	-	TRBV5-1	CASSLGVRGRNSPLHF	TGCGCCAGCAGCTTGGGGGTTAGGGGACGCAATTCACCCCTCCACTTT
-	TRBJ2-5	-	TRBV6-5	CASSYSNGRDFQAQYF	TGTGCCAGCAGTTACTCGAACGGCAGGGATTTTCAGGCCCAGTACTTC
-	TRBJ1-1	-	TRBV6-7	CASSKPGQRDTEAFF	TGTGCCAGCAGTAAACCGGGACAACGGGACACTGAAGCTTTCTTT
-	TRBJ1-2	-	TRBV6-5	CASSYGKGHPYGYTF	TGTGCCAGCAGTTACGGGAAAGGACACCCCTATGGCTACACCTTC
-	TRBJ1-1	-	TRBV7-4	CASSFQGSADTEAFF	TGTGCCAGCAGCTTCCAGGGCTCGGCGGACACTGAAGCTTTCTTT
-	TRBJ1-2	-	TRBV6-5	CASSYAQGVSVGGYTF	TGTGCCAGCAGTTATGCTCAGGGAGTATCTGTTGGTGGCTACACCTTC
-	TRBJ1-5	-	TRBV4-1	CASSLRDGINQPQHF	TGCGCCAGCAGCCTTCGGGACGGGATCAATCAGCCCCAGCATTTT
-	TRBJ1-6	TRBD1	TRBV5-6	CASSAGQGSPLHF	TGTGCCAGCAGCGCCGGACAGGGTTCACCCCTCCACTTT